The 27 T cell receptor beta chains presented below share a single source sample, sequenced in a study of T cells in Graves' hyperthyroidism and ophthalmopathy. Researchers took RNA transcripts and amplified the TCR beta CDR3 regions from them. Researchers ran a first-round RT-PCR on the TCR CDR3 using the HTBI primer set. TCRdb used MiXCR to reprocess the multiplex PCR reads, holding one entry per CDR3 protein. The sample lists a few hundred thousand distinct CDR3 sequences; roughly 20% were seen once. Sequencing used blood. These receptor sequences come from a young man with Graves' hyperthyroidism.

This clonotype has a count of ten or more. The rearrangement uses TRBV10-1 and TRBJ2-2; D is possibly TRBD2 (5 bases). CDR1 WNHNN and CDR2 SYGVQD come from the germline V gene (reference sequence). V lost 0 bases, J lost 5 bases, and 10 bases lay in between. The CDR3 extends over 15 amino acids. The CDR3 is CASSESGLGTGELFF. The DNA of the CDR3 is TGCGCCAGCAGTGAGTCCGGACTTGGAACCGGGGAGCTGTTTTTT.

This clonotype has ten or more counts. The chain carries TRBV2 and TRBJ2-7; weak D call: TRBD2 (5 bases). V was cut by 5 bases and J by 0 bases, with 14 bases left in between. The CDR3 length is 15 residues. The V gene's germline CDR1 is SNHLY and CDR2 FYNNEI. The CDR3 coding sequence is TGTGCCAGCAGTTTTAGGACTCTAAGCTCCTACGAGCAGTACTTC. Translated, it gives CASSFRTLSSYEQYF. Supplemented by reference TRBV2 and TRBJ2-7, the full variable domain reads EPEVTQTPSHQVTQMGQEVILRCVPISNHLYFYWYRQILGQKVEFLVSFYNNEISEKSEIFDDQFSVERPDGSNFTLKIRSTKLEDSAMYFCASSFRTLSSYEQYFGPGTRLTVT.

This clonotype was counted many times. CDR3 nucleotide sequence: TGTGCCAGCAGCAGCCGCCCGGGACAGGCACAAGAGACCCAGTACTTC. Amino acids: CASSSRPGQAQETQYF. V is TRBV7-8 and J is TRBJ2-5; 8 bases fit TRBD1. The trim removed 5 bases at V and 2 bases at J, leaving 10 bases unmatched. CDR3 length equals 16 residues. Germline loops: CDR1 SGHVS, CDR2 FQNEAQ.

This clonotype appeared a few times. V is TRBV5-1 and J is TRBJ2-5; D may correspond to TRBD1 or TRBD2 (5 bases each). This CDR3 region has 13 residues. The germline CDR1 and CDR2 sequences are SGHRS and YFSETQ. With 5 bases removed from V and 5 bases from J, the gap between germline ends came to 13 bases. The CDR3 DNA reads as TGCGCCAGCAGATCCGGGGCTCGGGAGACCCAGTACTTC. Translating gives CASRSGARETQYF.

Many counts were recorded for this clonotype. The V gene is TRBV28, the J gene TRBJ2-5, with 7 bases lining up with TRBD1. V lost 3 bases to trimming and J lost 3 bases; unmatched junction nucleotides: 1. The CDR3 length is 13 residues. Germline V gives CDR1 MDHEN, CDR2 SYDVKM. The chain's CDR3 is CASSFGTEETQYF. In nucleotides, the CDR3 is TGTGCCAGCAGTTTCGGGACAGAAGAGACCCAGTACTTC.

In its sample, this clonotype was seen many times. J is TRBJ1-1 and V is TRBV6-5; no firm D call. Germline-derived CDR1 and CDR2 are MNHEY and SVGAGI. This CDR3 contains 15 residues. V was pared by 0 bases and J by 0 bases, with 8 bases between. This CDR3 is CASSYSPNMNTEAFF. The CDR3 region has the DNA TGTGCCAGCAGTTACTCCCCCAACATGAACACTGAAGCTTTCTTT.

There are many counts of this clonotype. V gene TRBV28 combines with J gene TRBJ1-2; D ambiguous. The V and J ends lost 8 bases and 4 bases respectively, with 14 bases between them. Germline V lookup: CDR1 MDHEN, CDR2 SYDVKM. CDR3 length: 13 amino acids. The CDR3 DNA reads TGTGCCAGCTCGGACGACAAGAGCTATGGCTACACCTTC. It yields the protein CASSDDKSYGYTF.

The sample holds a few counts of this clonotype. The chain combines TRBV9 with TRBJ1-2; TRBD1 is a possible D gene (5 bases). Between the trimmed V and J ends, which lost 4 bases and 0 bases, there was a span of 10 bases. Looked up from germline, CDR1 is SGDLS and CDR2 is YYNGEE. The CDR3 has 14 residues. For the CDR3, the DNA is TGTGCCAGCAGCAAAAGACAGACTAACTATGGCTACACCTTC. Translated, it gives CASSKRQTNYGYTF.

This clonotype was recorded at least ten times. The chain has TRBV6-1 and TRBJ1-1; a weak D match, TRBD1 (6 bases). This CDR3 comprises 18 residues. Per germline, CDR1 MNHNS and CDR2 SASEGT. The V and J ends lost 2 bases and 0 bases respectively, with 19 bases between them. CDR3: CASSEPLPGTIMNTEAFF. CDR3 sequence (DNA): TGTGCCAGCAGTGAACCCCTTCCCGGGACAATAATGAACACTGAAGCTTTCTTT.

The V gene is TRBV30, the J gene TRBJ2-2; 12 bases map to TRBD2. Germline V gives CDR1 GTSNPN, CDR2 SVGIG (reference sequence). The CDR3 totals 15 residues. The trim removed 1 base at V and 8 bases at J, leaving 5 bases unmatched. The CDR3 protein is CAWSALLAGGGELFF. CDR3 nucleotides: TGTGCCTGGAGTGCTCTACTAGCGGGGGGAGGGGAGCTGTTTTTT. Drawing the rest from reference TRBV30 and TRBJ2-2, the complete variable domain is SQTIHQWPATLVQPVGSPLSLECTVEGTSNPNLYWYRQAAGRGLQLLFYSVGIGQISSEVPQNLSASRPQDRQFILSSKKLLLSDSGFYLCAWSALLAGGGELFFGEGSRLTVL.

The CDR3 is CASSLRDRVNYGYTF. The CDR3 bases are TGTGCCAGCAGTTTACGGGACAGGGTTAACTATGGCTACACCTTC. The J gene is TRBJ1-2, the V gene TRBV12-3 or TRBV12-4, with 9 bases aligning to TRBD1. V dropped 2 bases and J dropped 1; count of bases not matched to a gene: 2. The CDR3 contains 15 residues.

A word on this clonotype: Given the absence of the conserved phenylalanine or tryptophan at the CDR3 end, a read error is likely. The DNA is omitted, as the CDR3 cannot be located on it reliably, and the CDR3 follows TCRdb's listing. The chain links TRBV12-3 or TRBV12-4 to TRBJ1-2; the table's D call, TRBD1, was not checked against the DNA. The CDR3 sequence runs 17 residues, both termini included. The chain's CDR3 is CASSPPGTGIADYGYTS.

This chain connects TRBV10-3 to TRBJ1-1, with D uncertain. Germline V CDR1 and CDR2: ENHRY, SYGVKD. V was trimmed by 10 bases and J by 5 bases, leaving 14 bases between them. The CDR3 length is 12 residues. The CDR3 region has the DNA TGTGCCACCCGGACCGTTAGGACTGAAGCTTTCTTT. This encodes CATRTVRTEAFF.

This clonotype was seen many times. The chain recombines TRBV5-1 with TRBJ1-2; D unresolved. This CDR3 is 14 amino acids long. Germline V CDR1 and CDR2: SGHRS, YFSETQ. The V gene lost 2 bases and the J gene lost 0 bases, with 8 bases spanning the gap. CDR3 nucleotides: TGCGCCAGCAGCTTCGGCGATACTAACTATGGCTACACCTTC. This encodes CASSFGDTNYGYTF.

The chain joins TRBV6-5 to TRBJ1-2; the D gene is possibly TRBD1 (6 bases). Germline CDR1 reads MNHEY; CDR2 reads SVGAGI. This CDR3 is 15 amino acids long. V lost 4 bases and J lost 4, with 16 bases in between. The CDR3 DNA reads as TGTGCCAGCAGTTGGGGGGCAGGGAGTGGCTATGGCTACACCTTC. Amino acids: CASSWGAGSGYGYTF.

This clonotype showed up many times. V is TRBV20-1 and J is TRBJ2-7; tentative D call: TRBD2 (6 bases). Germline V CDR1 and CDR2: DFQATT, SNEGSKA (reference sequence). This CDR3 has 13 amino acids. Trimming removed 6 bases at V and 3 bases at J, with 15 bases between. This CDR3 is CSARRLAHYEQYF. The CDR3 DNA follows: TGCAGTGCAAGGCGGCTAGCGCACTACGAGCAGTACTTC.

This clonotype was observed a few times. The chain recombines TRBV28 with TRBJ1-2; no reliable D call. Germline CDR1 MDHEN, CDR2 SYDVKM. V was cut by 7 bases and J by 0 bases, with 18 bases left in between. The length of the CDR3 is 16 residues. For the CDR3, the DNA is TGTGCCAGCAAGCCCCGTAGTTGGGAACCTAACTATGGCTACACCTTC. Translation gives CASKPRSWEPNYGYTF.

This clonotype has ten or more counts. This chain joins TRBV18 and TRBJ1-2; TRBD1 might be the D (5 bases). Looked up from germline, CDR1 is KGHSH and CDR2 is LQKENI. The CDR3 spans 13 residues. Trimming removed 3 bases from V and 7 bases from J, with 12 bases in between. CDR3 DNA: TGTGCCAGCTCACCGCAGGGTTGGAGTGGCTACACCTTC. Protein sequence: CASSPQGWSGYTF.

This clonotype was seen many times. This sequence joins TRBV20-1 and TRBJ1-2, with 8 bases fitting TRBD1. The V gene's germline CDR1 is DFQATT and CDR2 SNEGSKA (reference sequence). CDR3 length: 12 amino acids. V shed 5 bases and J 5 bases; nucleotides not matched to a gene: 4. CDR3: CSARQGLYGYTF. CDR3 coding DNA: TGCAGTGCTCGACAGGGGCTTTATGGCTACACCTTC.

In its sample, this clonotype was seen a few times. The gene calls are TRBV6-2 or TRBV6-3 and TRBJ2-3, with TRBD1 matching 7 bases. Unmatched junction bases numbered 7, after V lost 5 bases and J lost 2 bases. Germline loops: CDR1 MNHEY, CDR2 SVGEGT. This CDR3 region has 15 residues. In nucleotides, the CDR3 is TGTGCCAGCAGTCTCACTACAGGGGCCACAGATACGCAGTATTTT. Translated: CASSLTTGATDTQYF.

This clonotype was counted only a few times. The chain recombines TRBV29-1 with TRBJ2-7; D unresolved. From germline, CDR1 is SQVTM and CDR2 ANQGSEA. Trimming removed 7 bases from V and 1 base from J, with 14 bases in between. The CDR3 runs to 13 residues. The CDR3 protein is CSAQTPSSYEQYF. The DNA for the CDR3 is TGCAGCGCCCAGACACCGTCTTCCTACGAGCAGTACTTC.

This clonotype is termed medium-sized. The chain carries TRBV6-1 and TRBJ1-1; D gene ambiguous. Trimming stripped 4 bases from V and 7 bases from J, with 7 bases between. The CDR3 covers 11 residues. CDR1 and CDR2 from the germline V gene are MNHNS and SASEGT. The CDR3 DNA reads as TGTGCCAGCAGTGGCGCGTATGAAGCTTTCTTT. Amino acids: CASSGAYEAFF.

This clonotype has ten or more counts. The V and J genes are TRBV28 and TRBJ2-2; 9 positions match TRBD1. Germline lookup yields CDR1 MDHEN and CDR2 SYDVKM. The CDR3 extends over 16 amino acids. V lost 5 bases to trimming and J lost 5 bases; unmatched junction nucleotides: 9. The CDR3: CASSVHRGLKTGELFF. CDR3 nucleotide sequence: TGTGCCAGCAGTGTACACAGGGGGCTAAAGACCGGGGAGCTGTTTTTT.

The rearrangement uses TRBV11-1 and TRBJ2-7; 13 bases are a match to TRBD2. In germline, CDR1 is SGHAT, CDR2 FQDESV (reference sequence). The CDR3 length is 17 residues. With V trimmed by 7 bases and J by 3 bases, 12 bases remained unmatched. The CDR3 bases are TGTGCCAGCACCGATGGACTAGCGGGGGCACCCCACTACGAGCAGTACTTC. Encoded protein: CASTDGLAGAPHYEQYF.

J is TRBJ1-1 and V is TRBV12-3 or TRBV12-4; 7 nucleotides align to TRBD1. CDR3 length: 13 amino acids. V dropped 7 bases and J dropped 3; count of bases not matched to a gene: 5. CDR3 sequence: CASTEGAYTEAFF. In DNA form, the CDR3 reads TGTGCCAGCACAGAGGGGGCCTACACTGAAGCTTTCTTT.

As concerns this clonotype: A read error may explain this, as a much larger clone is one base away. The CDR3 DNA reads as TGTGCCAGCCCGGATTACACTAATAGCAATCAGCCCCAGCATTTT. Protein product: CASPDYTNSNQPQHF. The chain has TRBV7-9 and TRBJ1-5, with D unclear. Looked up from germline, CDR1 is SEHNR and CDR2 is FQNEAQ (reference sequence). Trimming stripped 8 bases from V and 0 bases from J, with 14 bases between. CDR3 length equals 15 residues.

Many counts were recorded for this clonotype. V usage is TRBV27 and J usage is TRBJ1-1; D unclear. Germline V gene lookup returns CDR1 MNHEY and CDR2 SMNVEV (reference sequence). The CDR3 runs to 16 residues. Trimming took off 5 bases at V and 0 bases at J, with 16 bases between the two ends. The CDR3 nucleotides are TGTGCCAGCAGTGGCCGGAGGGCGCTTATGAACACTGAAGCTTTCTTT. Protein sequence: CASSGRRALMNTEAFF.